Shown below are 25 T cell receptor beta chains from a single sample sequenced in a study of early T cells in non-severe SARS-CoV-2 infection. Via MiXCR, TCRdb re-called the 5' RACE reads, giving one row per CDR3 protein. The profile shows about 30,000 distinct CDR3 sequences, roughly 7% of them singletons. Material for sequencing was whole blood. All receptors derive from an adult who was a healthcare worker with PCR-confirmed SARS-CoV-2 infection or an uninfected control (not recorded which).

This clonotype occurred a few times. This sequence joins TRBV5-5 and TRBJ1-2, with D unclear. The CDR3 totals 17 residues. The germline V gene has CDR1 SGHKS and CDR2 YYEKEE (reference sequence). The V end lost 0 bases, the J end lost 2 bases, and 17 bases lay between the germline ends. Here the CDR3 reads CASSLAMAQRTNYGYTF. For the CDR3, the DNA is TGTGCCAGCAGCTTGGCCATGGCCCAACGTACGAACTATGGCTACACCTTC. Looking up the rest from reference TRBV5-5 and TRBJ1-2 gives the full variable domain: DAGVTQSPTHLIKTRGQQVTLRCSPISGHKSVSWYQQVLGQGPQFIFQYYEKEERGRGNFPDRFSARQFPNYSSELNVNALLLGDSALYLCASSLAMAQRTNYGYTFGSGTRLTVV.

CDR3 in DNA: TGCAGCGTCCCCAGGAGGCGGGGGGCCTACAATGAGCAGTTCTTC. Translating gives CSVPRRRGAYNEQFF. The chain combines TRBV29-1 with TRBJ2-1, with 8 bases lining up with TRBD2. The CDR3 is 15 amino acids. CDR1 and CDR2 from the germline V gene are SQVTM and ANQGSEA. V lost 6 bases, J lost 2 bases, and 9 bases stayed unmatched.

At least ten counts were recorded for this clonotype. The chain is built from TRBV9 and TRBJ2-1; 8 bases map to TRBD2. Germline CDR1 is SGDLS and CDR2 is YYNGEE. The V and J ends lost 4 bases and 9 bases, in that order; junction bases with no gene match: 18. The CDR3 covers 17 residues. The CDR3 loop is CASSLSTGTRSISEQFF. As DNA, the CDR3 is TGTGCCAGCAGCCTTTCGACCGGGACTAGATCAATCAGTGAGCAGTTCTTC.

This clonotype was counted only a few times. This sequence joins TRBV11-2 and TRBJ2-5, with D possibly called TRBD1 or TRBD2 (5 bases each). The CDR3 consists of 13 residues. V was cut by 10 bases and J by 0 bases, with 12 bases left in between. The V gene's germline CDR1 is SGHAT and CDR2 FQNNGV. CDR3 bases: TGTGCCACTTCCCGGGACCACCAAGAGACCCAGTACTTC. It encodes CATSRDHQETQYF.

This clonotype was seen at least ten times. The V call is TRBV2, the J call TRBJ2-2; tentatively, D is TRBD1 (6 bases). CDR1 and CDR2 from the germline V gene are SNHLY and FYNNEI. V was cut by 8 bases and J by 7 bases, with 14 bases left in between. CDR3 length: 13 residues. The CDR3, as DNA: TGTGCCAGCGAAAGACAGGTTAACGGGGAGCTGTTTTTT. This gives the protein CASERQVNGELFF.

This clonotype was found many times. The chain employs TRBV19 and TRBJ2-1, with TRBD1 matching over 9 bases. V shed 7 bases, J shed 4 bases, and the junction held 8 bases outside the gene matches. CDR3 length: 15 residues. Germline V CDR1 and CDR2: LNHDA, SQIVND (reference sequence). CDR3 DNA: TGTGCCAGTACTCCCGGGACAGGGCTATACAATGAGCAGTTCTTC. It yields the protein CASTPGTGLYNEQFF.

This clonotype was recorded at least ten times. V and J are TRBV3-1 and TRBJ1-2; maybe TRBD1 (5 bases). The V gene's germline CDR1 is LGHDT and CDR2 YNNKEL (reference sequence). Trimming took 0 bases from V and 4 from J, leaving 12 bases between them. The CDR3 totals 15 residues. The CDR3 DNA is TGTGCCAGCAGCCAAGAGAGTCAGGGCACCTATGGCTACACCTTC. Translation: CASSQESQGTYGYTF. The variable domain in full, completed from reference TRBV3-1 and TRBJ1-2, reads DTAVSQTPKYLVTQMGNDKSIKCEQNLGHDTMYWYKQDSKKFLKIMFSYNNKELIINETVPNRFSPKSPDKAHLNLHINSLELGDSAVYFCASSQESQGTYGYTFGSGTRLTVV.

This chain links TRBV20-1 with TRBJ2-1, with 10 bases that match TRBD1. Germline CDR1 is DFQATT and CDR2 is SNEGSKA (reference sequence). This CDR3 has 13 amino acids. The V and J ends lost 5 bases and 5 bases, in that order; junction bases with no gene match: 3. The CDR3 DNA sequence: TGCAGTGCTCTGGGACAGGGGCACAATGAGCAGTTCTTC. This gives the protein CSALGQGHNEQFF.

For this clonotype: One base away lies a much larger clone, so this may be a sequencing read error. V usage is TRBV7-9 and J usage is TRBJ2-7; a possible D gene is TRBD1 (6 bases). The CDR3 is 15 residues long. The V gene's germline CDR1 is SEHNR and CDR2 FQNEAQ (reference sequence). V was pared by 1 base and J by 2 bases, with 12 bases between. CDR3 residues: CASSLEGQSPYEQYF. In DNA, the CDR3 is TGTGCCAGCAGCTTAGAAGGACAGAGCCCCTACGAGCAGTACTTC. The variable domain in full, with the rest retrieved from reference TRBV7-9 and TRBJ2-7, is DTGVSQNPRHKITKRGQNVTFRCDPISEHNRLYWYRQTLGQGPEFLTYFQNEAQLEKSRLLSDRFSAERPKGSFSTLEIQRTEQGDSAMYLCASSLEGQSPYEQYFGPGTRLTVT.

This clonotype was seen many times. DNA for the CDR3: TGTGCCAGCAGCGGCCCGCAGGGGGCCACCTACGAGCAGTACTTC. Its translation is CASSGPQGATYEQYF. The V call is TRBV7-9, the J call TRBJ2-7; 8 bases are a match to TRBD1. The CDR3 runs 15 residues. V shed 5 bases, J shed 2 bases, and the junction held 8 bases outside the gene matches. Germline values: CDR1 SEHNR, CDR2 FQNEAQ (reference sequence).

This clonotype was recorded at least ten times. The rearrangement links TRBV4-1 to TRBJ2-7; the match to TRBD1 covers 11 bases. Unmatched junction bases numbered 12, after V lost 0 bases and J lost 2 bases. Germline V lookup: CDR1 MGHRA, CDR2 YSYEKL. The CDR3 loop spans 19 amino acids. CDR3 residues: CASSQDMGRPGQGAYEQYF. Here the CDR3 DNA reads TGCGCCAGCAGCCAAGATATGGGACGGCCGGGACAGGGGGCCTACGAGCAGTACTTC.

This clonotype was recorded at least ten times. This sequence joins TRBV7-2 and TRBJ2-5, with TRBD1 identical over 10 bases. V gave up 5 bases and J gave up 5 bases; unmatched junction bases: 8. The CDR3 totals 15 residues. The V gene's germline CDR1 is SGHTA and CDR2 FQGNSA. As DNA, the CDR3 is TGTGCCAGCAGCAACCGACAGGGGGCAATGGAGACCCAGTACTTC. Amino acid sequence: CASSNRQGAMETQYF.

The gene calls are TRBV6-2 or TRBV6-3 and TRBJ2-7, with D perhaps TRBD1 (5 bases). Germline V gene lookup returns CDR1 MNHEY and CDR2 SVGEGT. There are 14 residues in the CDR3. The germline V and J ends were trimmed by 6 bases and 7 bases, with 19 bases remaining between them. CDR3 region: CASRRQFKGPEQYF. In DNA, the CDR3 is TGTGCCAGCAGACGACAGTTTAAGGGGCCAGAGCAGTACTTC.

This clonotype was recorded many times. The V call is TRBV12-3 or TRBV12-4, the J call TRBJ2-3; D not certain. V lost 3 bases and J 0 bases, leaving 10 bases between the germline ends. The CDR3 is 15 amino acids. The CDR3 loop is CASSFYDTSTDTQYF. In DNA form, the CDR3 reads TGTGCCAGCAGTTTTTATGATACTAGCACAGATACGCAGTATTTT.

This clonotype was counted ten times or more. V usage is TRBV7-3 and J usage is TRBJ2-1; tentatively, D is TRBD1 (5 bases). CDR1 and CDR2 from the germline V gene are SGHTA and FQGTGA. The V gene lost 5 bases and the J gene lost 5 bases, with 7 bases spanning the gap. CDR3 length equals 12 residues. The CDR3 region is CASSGADNEQFF. CDR3 DNA sequence: TGTGCCAGCAGCGGGGCGGACAATGAGCAGTTCTTC. Full variable domain (missing parts from reference TRBV7-3 and TRBJ2-1): GAGVSQTPSNKVTEKGKYVELRCDPISGHTALYWYRQSLGQGPEFLIYFQGTGAADDSGLPNDRFFAVRPEGSVSTLKIQRTERGDSAVYLCASSGADNEQFFGPGTRLTVL.

This clonotype was recorded only once. The genes are TRBV7-2 and TRBJ2-7, with 7 positions matching TRBD1. Germline V gives CDR1 SGHTA, CDR2 FQGNSA. V trimming: 5 bases; J trimming: 11 bases; junction bases outside the gene matches: 21. This CDR3 is 16 amino acids long. CDR3 region: CASSPPNWQGQLGEYF. The CDR3 nucleotides are TGTGCCAGCAGCCCGCCCAACTGGCAGGGACAGCTAGGGGAGTACTTC.

V usage is TRBV27 and J usage is TRBJ2-3; TRBD2 aligns across 10 bases. Trimming took 0 bases from V and 6 from J; bases not matched to a gene: 12. Germline CDR1 reads MNHEY; CDR2 reads SMNVEV (reference sequence). The CDR3 extends over 18 amino acids. This chain's CDR3 is CASSLSGYGLAGADTQYF. The CDR3 coding sequence is TGTGCCAGCAGTTTATCGGGATACGGGCTAGCGGGAGCTGATACGCAGTATTTT.

The rearrangement links TRBV2 to TRBJ2-5; D is unresolved. Trimming removed 8 bases from V and 0 bases from J, with 16 bases in between. Looked up from germline, CDR1 is SNHLY and CDR2 is FYNNEI. The CDR3 length is 15 residues. The CDR3 DNA sequence: TGTGCCAGCTGCCTTAGGACCCAGTACCAAGAGACCCAGTACTTC. Translated: CASCLRTQYQETQYF.

Ten or more counts support this clonotype. This chain joins TRBV4-3 and TRBJ2-3; D is ambiguous. Germline values: CDR1 LGHNA, CDR2 YSLEER. The V gene lost 4 bases and the J gene lost 1 base, with 9 bases spanning the gap. The CDR3 has 14 residues. The CDR3 sequence: CASSPRAGTDTQYF. In nucleotides, the CDR3 is TGCGCCAGCAGCCCCCGGGCAGGCACAGATACGCAGTATTTT.

This clonotype was found many times. The chain combines TRBV6-5 with TRBJ1-4; 9 bases are shared with TRBD1. CDR1 is MNHEY and CDR2 is SVGAGI in the germline V gene. Losses at the gene ends were 4 bases for V and 8 bases for J; bases not matched to a gene: 11. The CDR3 extends over 16 amino acids. CDR3 region: CASSFEDRGIGEKLFF. DNA of the CDR3: TGTGCCAGCAGTTTCGAAGACAGGGGGATAGGCGAAAAACTGTTTTTT.

V and J are TRBV28 and TRBJ2-3; 7 nucleotides align to TRBD1. The V segment lost 3 bases and the J segment 3 bases; nucleotides outside the gene matches: 3. The germline V gene has CDR1 MDHEN and CDR2 SYDVKM. The CDR3 has 14 amino acids. CDR3 nucleotide sequence: TGTGCCAGCAGTTTCCTACAGGGGACAGATACGCAGTATTTT. Its protein product is CASSFLQGTDTQYF.

This clonotype was picked up a small number of times. The V gene is TRBV12-3 or TRBV12-4, the J gene TRBJ2-5; D is perhaps TRBD2 (7 bases). The V end lost 5 bases, the J end lost 4 bases, and 17 bases lay between the germline ends. The length of the CDR3 is 15 residues. The CDR3 sequence: CASSPDGGRVETQYF. The CDR3 DNA is TGTGCCAGCAGTCCCGACGGGGGGCGGGTAGAGACCCAGTACTTC.

This clonotype showed up just a few times. V gene TRBV28 combines with J gene TRBJ2-7; D remains ambiguous. The CDR3 is 14 residues long. With 8 bases removed from V and 3 bases from J, the gap between germline ends came to 17 bases. Looked up from germline, CDR1 is MDHEN and CDR2 is SYDVKM. The CDR3 loop reads CASSPPGKGYEQYF. In nucleotides, the CDR3 is TGTGCCAGCTCTCCCCCTGGGAAAGGCTACGAGCAGTACTTC.

This clonotype was counted only a few times. V is TRBV24-1 and J is TRBJ2-5, with TRBD2 identical over 10 bases. CDR1 is KGHDR and CDR2 is SFDVKD in the germline V gene. V trimming: 6 bases; J trimming: 4 bases; junction bases outside the gene matches: 7. The length of the CDR3 is 15 residues. In DNA form, the CDR3 reads TGTGCCACCAGTTATGAGCGGGAGGGCCTAGAGACCCAGTACTTC. This sequence encodes CATSYEREGLETQYF.

On this clonotype itself: A read error may be the cause here, since a much bigger clone is one base away. V and J are TRBV11-3 and TRBJ1-1; weak D call: TRBD1 (6 bases). Germline CDR1 and CDR2: SGHNT and YENEEA. The CDR3 extends over 12 amino acids. In DNA, the CDR3 is TGTGTCAGCAGGGGTAGGGACACTGAAGCTTTCTTT. This encodes CVSRGRDTEAFF.